The sequence of this TCR beta chain was determined in a study of cytomegalovirus exposure and HLA in healthy donors. Study findings and constraints: Indistinguishability led to the exclusion of some V segments, TRBV6-2 and TRBV6-3 included. There were reportedly fewer N-insertions in an Asian-associated ancestry cluster than the approximately 670-donor mean, in a later analysis.

Note on this clone: Its matching antigen is unknown.

Amplification used 60 Vbeta primers and 13 Jbeta primers. Profiling relied on immunoSEQ multiplex PCR, and the TCRdb table lists in-frame clones only, not all of them. The sample yields some 150,000 clones, around 80% seen once. Germline V gene data show CDR1 as SGHRS and CDR2 as YFSETQ. Trimming removed 3 bases from V and 3 bases from J, with 16 bases in between. This CDR3 has 15 residues. J is TRBJ2-7 and V is TRBV5-1, with D possibly being TRBD2 (6 bases). Sequences were obtained from PBMCs. The origin of this receptor is a middle-aged woman in good health and CMV-seronegative. The CDR3 spells CASSYKTGDLYEQYF. CDR3 nucleotide sequence: TGCGCCAGCAGCTACAAGACGGGGGACCTCTACGAGCAGTACTTC.